This TCR beta chain originates from a study of T cell responses to AZD1222 COVID-19 vaccine. General study results and limits: Donors, mostly white British, included more females; clonal diversity was possibly underestimated. The study identified only a handful of AZD1222 recipients as seropositive at baseline. The study reported that nearly half of spike-specific TCRs target unmutated variant regions.

Libraries were prepared by immunoSEQ multiplex PCR; TCRdb keeps only in-frame clonotypes and omits some of them. The repertoire holds about 79,000 clones, with 92% as singletons. The CDR3 totals 12 residues. The germline CDR1 and CDR2 sequences are MGHDK and SYGVNS. Trimming pared 5 bases from V and 3 bases from J, leaving 2 bases between. This clone appeared a single time. Antigen: not known. This receptor was identified in an adult in good health. This chain links TRBV25-1 with TRBJ2-6; the D is unclear. The input for sequencing was peripheral blood, taken on day 0 of MenACWY control vaccination. The DNA of the CDR3 is TGTGCCAGCAGTCATGGGGCCAACGTCCTGACTTTC. The encoded protein is CASSHGANVLTF.